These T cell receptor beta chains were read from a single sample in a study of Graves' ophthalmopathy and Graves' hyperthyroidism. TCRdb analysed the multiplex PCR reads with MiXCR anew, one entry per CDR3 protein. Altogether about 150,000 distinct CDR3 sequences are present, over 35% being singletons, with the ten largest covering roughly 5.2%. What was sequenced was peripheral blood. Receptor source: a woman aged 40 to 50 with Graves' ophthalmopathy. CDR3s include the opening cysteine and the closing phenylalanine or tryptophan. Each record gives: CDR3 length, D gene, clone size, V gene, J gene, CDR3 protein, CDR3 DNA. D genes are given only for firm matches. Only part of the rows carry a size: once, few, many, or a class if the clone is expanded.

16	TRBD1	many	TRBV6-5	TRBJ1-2	CASSYSPGQGFYGYTF	TGTGCCAGCAGTTACTCGCCGGGACAGGGGTTCTATGGCTACACCTTC
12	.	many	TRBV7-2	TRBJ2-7	CASSRTAYEQYF	TGTGCCAGCAGCCGGACAGCCTACGAGCAGTACTTC
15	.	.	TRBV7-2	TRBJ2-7	CASSLVPQGGYEQYF	TGTGCCAGCAGCTTAGTCCCGCAGGGAGGCTACGAGCAGTACTTC
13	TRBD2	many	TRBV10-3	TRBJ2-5	CAISQTSEETQYF	TGTGCCATCAGCCAGACTAGCGAAGAGACCCAGTACTTC
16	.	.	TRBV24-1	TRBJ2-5	CATSDLIAEGGETQYF	TGTGCCACCAGTGATTTGATAGCGGAAGGGGGGGAGACCCAGTACTTC
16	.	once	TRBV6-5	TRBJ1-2	CASSYGRGERYYGYTF	TGTGCCAGCAGTTATGGTAGGGGAGAGCGGTACTATGGCTACACCTTC
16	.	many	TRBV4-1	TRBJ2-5	CASSQAEKGRQETQYF	TGCGCCAGCAGCCAAGCCGAGAAGGGTAGACAAGAGACCCAGTACTTC
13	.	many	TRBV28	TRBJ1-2	CASRAGGVYGYTF	TGTGCCAGCAGAGCCGGAGGGGTTTATGGCTACACCTTC
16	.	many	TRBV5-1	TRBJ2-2	CASSFRAAITTGELFF	TGCGCCAGCAGCTTTCGAGCGGCCATTACCACCGGGGAGCTGTTTTTT
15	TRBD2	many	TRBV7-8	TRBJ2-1	CASSVRTSGSQEQFF	TGTGCCAGCAGCGTTCGGACTAGCGGCTCCCAGGAGCAGTTCTTC
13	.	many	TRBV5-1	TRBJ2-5	CASSFNGLETQYF	TGCGCCAGCAGCTTTAACGGGCTGGAGACCCAGTACTTC
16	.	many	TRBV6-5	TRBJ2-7	CASSYQQGDRSYEQYF	TGTGCCAGCAGTTACCAACAAGGGGACCGTTCCTACGAGCAGTACTTC
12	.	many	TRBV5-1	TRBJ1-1	CASSLDSTEAFF	TGCGCCAGCAGCTTGGACAGCACTGAAGCTTTCTTT
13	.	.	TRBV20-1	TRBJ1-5	CSARRQVDQPQHF	TGCAGTGCTAGGAGACAGGTGGATCAGCCCCAGCATTTT
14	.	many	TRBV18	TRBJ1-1	CASSPTALGTEAFF	TGTGCCAGCTCACCAACCGCCCTAGGGACTGAAGCTTTCTTT
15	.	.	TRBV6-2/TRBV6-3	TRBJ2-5	CASSYPRVEGEAQYF	TGTGCCAGCAGTTACCCGAGGGTAGAAGGAGAGGCCCAGTACTTC
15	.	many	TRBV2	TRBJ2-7	CASSEFGTSSYEQYF	TGTGCCAGCAGTGAATTCGGGACAAGCTCCTACGAGCAGTACTTC
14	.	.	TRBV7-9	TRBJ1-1	CASSSGHTNTEAFF	TGTGCCAGCAGCTCGGGACATACGAACACTGAAGCTTTCTTT
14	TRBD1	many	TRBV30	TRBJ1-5	CAWNKDRANQPQHF	TGTGCCTGGAACAAGGACAGGGCAAATCAGCCCCAGCATTTT
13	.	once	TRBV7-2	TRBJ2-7	CASSLERSYEQYF	TGTGCCAGCAGCTTGGAGCGGTCCTACGAGCAGTACTTC
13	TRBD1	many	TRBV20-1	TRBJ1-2	CSALPDRHYGYTF	TGCAGTGCATTACCGGACAGGCACTATGGCTACACCTTC
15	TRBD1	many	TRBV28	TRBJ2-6	CASSQQGSGANVLTF	TGTGCCAGCAGCCAACAGGGGTCTGGGGCCAACGTCCTGACTTTC
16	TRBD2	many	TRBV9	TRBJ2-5	CASSVGAAGVEETQYF	TGTGCCAGCAGCGTAGGTGCCGCGGGAGTGGAAGAGACCCAGTACTTC
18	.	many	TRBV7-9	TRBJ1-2	CASSGRHSGDPNPYGYTF	TGTGCCAGCAGCGGGCGACATAGTGGGGATCCAAACCCCTATGGCTACACCTTC
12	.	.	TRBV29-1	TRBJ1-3	CSVELNGDTIYF	TGCAGCGTTGAACTCAACGGGGACACCATATATTTT
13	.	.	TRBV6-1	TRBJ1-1	CASSEDPQGEAFF	TGTGCCAGCAGTGAAGATCCACAGGGTGAAGCTTTCTTT
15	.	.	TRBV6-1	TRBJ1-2	CASSEIRGARYGYTF	TGTGCCAGCAGTGAAATCCGGGGGGCGCGGTATGGCTACACCTTC
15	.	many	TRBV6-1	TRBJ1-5	CASSEFPGGDQPQHF	TGTGCCAGCAGTGAATTTCCGGGGGGGGATCAGCCCCAGCATTTT
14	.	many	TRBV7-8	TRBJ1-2	CASSSPGIFYGYTF	TGTGCCAGCAGCTCCCCAGGCATCTTCTATGGCTACACCTTC
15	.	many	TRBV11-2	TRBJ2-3	CASSLEGRNSDTQYF	TGTGCCAGCAGCTTAGAAGGCCGCAACTCAGATACGCAGTATTTT
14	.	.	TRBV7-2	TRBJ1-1	CASSYGGRETEAFF	TGTGCCAGCAGCTATGGAGGGCGTGAGACTGAAGCTTTCTTT
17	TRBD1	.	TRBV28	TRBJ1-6	CASSSTISDRDSSPLHF	TGTGCCAGCAGCTCCACGATTTCTGACAGGGATTCCTCACCCCTCCACTTT
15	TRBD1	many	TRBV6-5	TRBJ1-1	CASSLEPTGGGWAFF	TGTGCCAGCAGTCTCGAACCAACAGGGGGCGGGTGGGCTTTCTTT